This T cell receptor beta chain was sequenced during a study of blood T cell repertoires in COVID-19. About the study: The United States, Italy and Spain provided the acute and convalescent COVID-19 samples. The analysed material was cDNA or gDNA that came from T cells, B-cell-depleted T cells, or PBMCs.

Per the study methods: How many nucleated cells were present was estimated from reference gene primer amplification. Here immunoSEQ multiplex PCR was the method, and the copy in TCRdb shows in-frame clones only, minus some. V and J calls and clone size come straight from that table; D and trimming were deduced from the DNA. The table records roughly 100,000 clones, around 93% of them present only once. Unmatched junction bases numbered 14, after V lost 3 bases and J lost 8 bases. The CDR3 contains 15 residues. Germline lookup yields CDR1 SQVTM and CDR2 ANQGSEA. The receptor's source is a man between 45 and 60 years old with acute or convalescent COVID-19. The J gene is TRBJ1-2, the V gene TRBV29-1; 8 bases are a match to TRBD1. The sequencing input was peripheral blood. CDR3 in amino acids: CSVDGSHRTGRGYTF. CDR3 nucleotides: TGCAGCGTTGATGGTTCCCACCGGACAGGGCGAGGCTACACCTTC.